This T cell receptor beta chain stems from a study of cytomegalovirus exposure and HLA in healthy donors. Primers included in the PCR were 60 Vbeta and 13 Jbeta primers. Produced via immunoSEQ multiplex PCR; TCRdb's table is partial and in-frame only. This sample contains around 70,000 clones. Germline loops: CDR1 MNHEY, CDR2 SMNVEV (reference sequence). The CDR3 totals 16 residues. The trim removed 5 bases at V and 4 bases at J, leaving 9 bases unmatched. This chain links TRBV27 with TRBJ1-5, with 9 bases lining up with TRBD1. The clonotype was recovered from a woman between 40 and 50 years old in good health and CMV-seropositive. What was sequenced was PBMCs. CDR3 nucleotides: TGTGCCAGCAGTAATAAACCGGGACAGGGAAATCAGCCCCAGCATTTT. As protein: CASSNKPGQGNQPQHF.